The table lists the clone carrying this TCR beta chain with a few counts. Its antigen is unknown. The source of the sample is a study of T cell responses to AZD1222 COVID-19 vaccine. Notes on the study in general: Only a handful of individuals given AZD1222 were seropositive at baseline. Vaccine-related CD4 TCRs covered spike, predominating at 160-218 and 743-854. Repertoires were collected only later (after the peak T cell response had occurred). Females outnumbered males among donors, who were mostly white British; clonal diversity was possibly underestimated.

The length of the CDR3 is 15 residues. CDR1 and CDR2 (germline): SGHRS, YFSETQ. J was trimmed by 4 bases and V by 6 bases; bases with no gene match: 11. Assay: immunoSEQ multiplex PCR; the TCRdb copy retains only in-frame clones and omits some. The sample has over 150,000 clones; 90% are singletons. The chain has TRBV5-1 and TRBJ2-3; 7 nucleotides align to TRBD2. Sequenced here: peripheral blood, sampled on day 0 of AZD1222 vaccination. The receptor was isolated from an adult in good health. The CDR3 coding sequence is TGCGCCAGCACCGAGGGTCCGGGGAGGGCAGATACGCAGTATTTT. Protein product: CASTEGPGRADTQYF.